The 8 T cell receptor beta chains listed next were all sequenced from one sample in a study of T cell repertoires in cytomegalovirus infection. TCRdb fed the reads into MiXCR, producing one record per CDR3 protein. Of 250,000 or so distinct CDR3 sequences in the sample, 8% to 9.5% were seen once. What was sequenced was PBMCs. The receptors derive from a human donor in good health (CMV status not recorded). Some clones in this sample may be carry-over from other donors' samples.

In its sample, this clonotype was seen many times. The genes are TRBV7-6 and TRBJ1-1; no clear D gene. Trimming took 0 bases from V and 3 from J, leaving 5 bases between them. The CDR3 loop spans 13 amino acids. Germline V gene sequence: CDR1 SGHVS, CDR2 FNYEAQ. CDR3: CASSLAPDTEAFF. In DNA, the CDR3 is TGTGCCAGCAGCTTAGCGCCCGACACTGAAGCTTTCTTT. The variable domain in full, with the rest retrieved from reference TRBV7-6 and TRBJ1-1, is GAGVSQSPRYKVTKRGQDVALRCDPISGHVSLYWYRQALGQGPEFLTYFNYEAQQDKSGLPNDRFSAERPEGSISTLTIQRTEQRDSAMYRCASSLAPDTEAFFGQGTRLTVV.

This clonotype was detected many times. In DNA, the CDR3 is TGTGCCAGCAGCTTAGGACTAGCGGGGGGCGAAGAGACCCAGTACTTC. Protein: CASSLGLAGGEETQYF. This chain joins TRBV7-2 and TRBJ2-5, with 13 bases fitting TRBD2. Trimming at V came to 1 base and at J to 3 bases, leaving 2 bases not matched to a gene. CDR1 and CDR2 from the germline V gene are SGHTA and FQGNSA. The CDR3 spans 16 residues.

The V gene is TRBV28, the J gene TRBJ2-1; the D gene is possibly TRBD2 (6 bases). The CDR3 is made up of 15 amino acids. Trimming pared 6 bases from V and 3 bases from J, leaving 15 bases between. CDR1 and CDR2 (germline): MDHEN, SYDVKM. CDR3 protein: CASSPPGVFYNEQFF. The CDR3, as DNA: TGTGCCAGCAGCCCACCGGGGGTTTTCTACAATGAGCAGTTCTTC.

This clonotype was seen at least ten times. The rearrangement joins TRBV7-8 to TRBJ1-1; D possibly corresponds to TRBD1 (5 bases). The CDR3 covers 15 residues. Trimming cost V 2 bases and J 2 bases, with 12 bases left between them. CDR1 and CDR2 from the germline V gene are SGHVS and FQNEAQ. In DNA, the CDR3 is TGTGCCAGCAGCTTATCTAGGGGATTTAACACTGAAGCTTTCTTT. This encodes CASSLSRGFNTEAFF.

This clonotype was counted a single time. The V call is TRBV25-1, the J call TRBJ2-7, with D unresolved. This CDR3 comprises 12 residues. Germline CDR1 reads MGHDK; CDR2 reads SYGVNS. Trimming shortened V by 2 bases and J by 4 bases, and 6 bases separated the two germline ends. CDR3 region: CASSETPYEQYF. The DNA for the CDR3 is TGTGCCAGCAGTGAAACCCCTTACGAGCAGTACTTC.

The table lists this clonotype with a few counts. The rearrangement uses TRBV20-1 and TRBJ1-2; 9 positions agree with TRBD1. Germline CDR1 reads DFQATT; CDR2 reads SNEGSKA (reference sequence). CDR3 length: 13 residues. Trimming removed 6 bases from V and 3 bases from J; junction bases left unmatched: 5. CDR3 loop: CSAPGQGDYGYTF. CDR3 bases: TGCAGTGCCCCGGGACAGGGTGACTATGGCTACACCTTC.

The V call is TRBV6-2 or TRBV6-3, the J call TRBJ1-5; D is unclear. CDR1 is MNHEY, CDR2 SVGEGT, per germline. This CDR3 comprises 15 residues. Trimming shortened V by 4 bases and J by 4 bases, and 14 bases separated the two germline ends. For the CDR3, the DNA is TGTGCCAGCAGTTTTGGGTCTCCCATTAATCAGCCCCAGCATTTT. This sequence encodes CASSFGSPINQPQHF.

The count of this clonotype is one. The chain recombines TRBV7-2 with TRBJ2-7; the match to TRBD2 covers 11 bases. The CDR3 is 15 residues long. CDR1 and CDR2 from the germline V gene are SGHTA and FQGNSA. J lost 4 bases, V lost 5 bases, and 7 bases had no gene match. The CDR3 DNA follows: TGTGCCAGCAGCGCGACTAGCGGGACGGGGTACGAGCAGTACTTC. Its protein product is CASSATSGTGYEQYF. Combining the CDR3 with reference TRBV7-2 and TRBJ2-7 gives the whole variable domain GAGVSQSPSNKVTEKGKDVELRCDPISGHTALYWYRQSLGQGLEFLIYFQGNSAPDKSGLPSDRFSAERTGGSVSTLTIQRTQQEDSAVYLCASSATSGTGYEQYFGPGTRLTVT.